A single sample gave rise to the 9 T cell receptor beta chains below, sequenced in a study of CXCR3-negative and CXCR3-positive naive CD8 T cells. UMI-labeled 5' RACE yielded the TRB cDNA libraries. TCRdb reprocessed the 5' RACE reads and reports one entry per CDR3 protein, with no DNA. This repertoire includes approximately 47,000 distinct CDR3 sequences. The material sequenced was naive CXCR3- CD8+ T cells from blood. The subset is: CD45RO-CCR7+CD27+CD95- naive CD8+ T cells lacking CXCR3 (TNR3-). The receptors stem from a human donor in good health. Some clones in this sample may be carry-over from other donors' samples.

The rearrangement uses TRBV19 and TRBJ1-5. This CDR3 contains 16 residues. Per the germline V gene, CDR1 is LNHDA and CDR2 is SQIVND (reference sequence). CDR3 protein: CASSIIEGPFNQPQHF.

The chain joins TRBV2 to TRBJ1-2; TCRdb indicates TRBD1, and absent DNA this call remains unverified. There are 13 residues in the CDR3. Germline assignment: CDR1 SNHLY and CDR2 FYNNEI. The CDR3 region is CASSPGGAEGYTF.

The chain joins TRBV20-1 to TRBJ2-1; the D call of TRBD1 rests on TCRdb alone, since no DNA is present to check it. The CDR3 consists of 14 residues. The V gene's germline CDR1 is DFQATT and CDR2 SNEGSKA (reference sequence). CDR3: CSALHRDRYNEQFF.

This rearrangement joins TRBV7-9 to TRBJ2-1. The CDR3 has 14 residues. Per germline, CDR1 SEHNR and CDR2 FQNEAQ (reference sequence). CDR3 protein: CASSLGEIYNEQFF.

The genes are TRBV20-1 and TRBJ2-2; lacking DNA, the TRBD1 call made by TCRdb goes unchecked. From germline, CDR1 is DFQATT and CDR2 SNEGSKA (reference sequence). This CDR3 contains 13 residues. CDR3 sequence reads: CSVRDTNTGELFF.

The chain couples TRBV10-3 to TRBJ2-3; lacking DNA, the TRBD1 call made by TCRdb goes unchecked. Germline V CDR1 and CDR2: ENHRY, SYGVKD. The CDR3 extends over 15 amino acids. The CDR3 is CAISEGTVNTDTQYF.

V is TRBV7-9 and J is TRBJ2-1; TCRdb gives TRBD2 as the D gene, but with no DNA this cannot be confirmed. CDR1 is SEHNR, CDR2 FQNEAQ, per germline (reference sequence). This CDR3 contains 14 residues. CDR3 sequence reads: CASSPPSGYNEQFF.

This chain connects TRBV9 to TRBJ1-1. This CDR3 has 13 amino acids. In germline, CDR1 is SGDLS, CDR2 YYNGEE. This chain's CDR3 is CASSGNMNTEAFF.

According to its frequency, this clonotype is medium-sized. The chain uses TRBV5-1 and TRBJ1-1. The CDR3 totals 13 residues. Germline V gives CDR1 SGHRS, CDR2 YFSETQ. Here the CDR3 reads CASTRTGNTEAFF.